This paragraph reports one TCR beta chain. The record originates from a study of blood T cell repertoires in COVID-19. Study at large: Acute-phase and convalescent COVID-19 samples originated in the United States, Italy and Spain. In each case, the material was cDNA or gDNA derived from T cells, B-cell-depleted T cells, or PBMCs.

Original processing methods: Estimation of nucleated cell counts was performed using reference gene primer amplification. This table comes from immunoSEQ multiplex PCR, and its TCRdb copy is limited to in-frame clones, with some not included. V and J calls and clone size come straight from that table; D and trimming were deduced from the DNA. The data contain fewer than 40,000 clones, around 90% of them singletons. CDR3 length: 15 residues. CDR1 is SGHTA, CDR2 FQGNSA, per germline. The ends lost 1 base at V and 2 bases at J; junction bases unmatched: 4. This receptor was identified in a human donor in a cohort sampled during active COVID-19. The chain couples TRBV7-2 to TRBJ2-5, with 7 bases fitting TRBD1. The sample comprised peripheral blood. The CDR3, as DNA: TGTGCCAGCAGCTTAGGGGGCAGGGGGCAAGAGACCCAGTACTTC. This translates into CASSLGGRGQETQYF.